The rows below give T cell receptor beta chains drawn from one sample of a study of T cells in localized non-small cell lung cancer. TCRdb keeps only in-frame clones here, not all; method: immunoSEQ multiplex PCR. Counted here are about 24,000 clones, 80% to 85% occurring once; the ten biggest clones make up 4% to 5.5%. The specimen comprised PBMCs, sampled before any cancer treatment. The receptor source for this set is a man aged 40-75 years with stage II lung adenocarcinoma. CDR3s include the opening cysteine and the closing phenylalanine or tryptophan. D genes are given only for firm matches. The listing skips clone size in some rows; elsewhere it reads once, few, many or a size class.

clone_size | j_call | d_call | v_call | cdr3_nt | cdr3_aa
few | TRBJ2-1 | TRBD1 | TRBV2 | TGTGCCAGCAGTGAAGCACCGGGACAGGTAGCTGAGCAGTTCTTC | CASSEAPGQVAEQFF
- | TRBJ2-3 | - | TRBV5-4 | TGTGCCAGCAGCTTGGGTGGAGCTAACACAGATACGCAGTATTTT | CASSLGGANTDTQYF
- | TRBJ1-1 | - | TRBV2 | TGTGCCAGCAGCCAACAAGGGGTGAACACTGAAGCTTTCTTT | CASSQQGVNTEAFF
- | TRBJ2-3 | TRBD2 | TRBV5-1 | TGCGCCAGCAGCTCCGGACTAGCGGGAGGGGGAGATACGCAGTATTTT | CASSSGLAGGGDTQYF
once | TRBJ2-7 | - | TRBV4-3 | TGCGCCAGCAGCCAAGATCGGGCAGGGCACTACGAGCAGTACTTC | CASSQDRAGHYEQYF
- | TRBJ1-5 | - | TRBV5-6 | TGTGCCAGCAGCAGGGCCTGGGGCAATCAGCCCCAGCATTTT | CASSRAWGNQPQHF
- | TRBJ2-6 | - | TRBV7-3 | TGTGCCAGCAGTCCCGGGAGCTCTGGGGCCAACGTCCTGACTTTC | CASSPGSSGANVLTF
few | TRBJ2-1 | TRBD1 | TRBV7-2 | TGTGCCAGCAGCTCCTCTGAGGGGGCATACAATGAGCAGTTCTTC | CASSSSEGAYNEQFF
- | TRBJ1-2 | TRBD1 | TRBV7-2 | TGTGCCAGCAGCCAGACCAGGGGGCCCTATGGCTACACCTTC | CASSQTRGPYGYTF
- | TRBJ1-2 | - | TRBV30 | TGTGCCTGGCGTCCGGGCGGCGGCATATATGGCTACACCTTC | CAWRPGGGIYGYTF
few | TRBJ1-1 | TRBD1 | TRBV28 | TGTGCCAGCACTGCGTGGGGGGCTGGACAGGGGAAAACTGAAGCTTTCTTT | CASTAWGAGQGKTEAFF
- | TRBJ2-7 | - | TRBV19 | TGTGCCACCAGCCCCAGCGCACCCTACGAGCAGTACTTC | CATSPSAPYEQYF
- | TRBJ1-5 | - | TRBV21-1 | TGTGCCAGCAGCACCAGAAGTGGACAGGACGATACGAATCAGCCCCAGCATTTT | CASSTRSGQDDTNQPQHF
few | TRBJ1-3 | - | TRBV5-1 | TGCGCCAGCAGCTTGGACTCTGGAAACACCATATATTTT | CASSLDSGNTIYF
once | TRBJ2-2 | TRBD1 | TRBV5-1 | TGCGCCAGCAGCTTGAGGACAGGGCAAGGAGAGACCGGGGAGCTGTTTTTT | CASSLRTGQGETGELFF
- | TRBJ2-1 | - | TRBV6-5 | TGTGCCAGCAGTACCCCAGACAGAGACAATGAGCAGTTCTTC | CASSTPDRDNEQFF
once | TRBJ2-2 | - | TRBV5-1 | TGCGCCAGCAGCTTGCTAGAGAACACCGGGGAGCTGTTTTTT | CASSLLENTGELFF
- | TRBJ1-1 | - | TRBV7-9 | TGTGCCAGCAGCTGGATGAACACTGAAGCTTTCTTT | CASSWMNTEAFF
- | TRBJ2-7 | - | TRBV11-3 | TGTGCTTCGATGGGGGAGAACTACGAGCAGTACTTC | CASMGENYEQYF
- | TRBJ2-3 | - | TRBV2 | TGTGCCAGCAGTGCCCAGGCCACAGATACGCAGTATTTT | CASSAQATDTQYF
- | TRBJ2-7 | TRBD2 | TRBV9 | TGTGCCAGCAGCGGGGGACTAGCGGGAGTGAACGAGCAGTACTTC | CASSGGLAGVNEQYF
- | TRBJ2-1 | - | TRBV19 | TGTGCCAGTAGTCCAAGACAGGAGGCGTACAATGAGCAGTTCTTC | CASSPRQEAYNEQFF
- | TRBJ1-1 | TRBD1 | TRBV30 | TGTGCCTGGAGTTGGACAGGGGGAGCTGAAGCTTTCTTT | CAWSWTGGAEAFF
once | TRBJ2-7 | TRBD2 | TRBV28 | TGTGCCAGCAGTCCGTCGGGACTAGCGGCCGTATACGAGCAGTACTTC | CASSPSGLAAVYEQYF
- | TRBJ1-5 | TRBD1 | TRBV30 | TGTGCCTGGAGTAAACAGGGGTTCAATCAGCCCCAGCATTTT | CAWSKQGFNQPQHF
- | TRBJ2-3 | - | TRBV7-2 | TGTGCCAGCAGCTCCAGGTCGTGGGATACGCAGTATTTT | CASSSRSWDTQYF
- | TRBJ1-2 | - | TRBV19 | TGTGCCAGTAGGATTCAGACAGACTATGGCTACACCTTC | CASRIQTDYGYTF
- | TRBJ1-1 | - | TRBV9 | TGTGCCAGCAGCGCACCAGGGACGGTGAACACTGAAGCTTTCTTT | CASSAPGTVNTEAFF
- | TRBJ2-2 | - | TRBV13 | TGTGCCAGCAGCTCGGACCGAAACACCGGGGAGCTGTTTTTT | CASSSDRNTGELFF
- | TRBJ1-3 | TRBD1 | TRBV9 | TGTGCCAGCAGCGTAGGGCAGGGGGCAGGAAACACCATATATTTT | CASSVGQGAGNTIYF
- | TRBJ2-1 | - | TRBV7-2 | TGTGCCAGCAGCTTAGCGTTTCGGCTCAGTGAGCAGTTCTTC | CASSLAFRLSEQFF
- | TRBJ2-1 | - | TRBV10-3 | TGTGCCATCAGTGAGGGAGGTTCCTACAATGAGCAGTTCTTC | CAISEGGSYNEQFF
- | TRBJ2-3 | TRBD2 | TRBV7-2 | TGTGCCAGCAGCTTACAGGAAAGCGGGAGAGATACGCAGTATTTT | CASSLQESGRDTQYF
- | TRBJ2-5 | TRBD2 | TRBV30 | TGTGCCTGGGGCCTAGCGGAAGATACCCAGTACTTC | CAWGLAEDTQYF
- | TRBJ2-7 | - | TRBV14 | TGTGCCAGCAGCCCCTTGACAACCTACGAGCAGTACTTC | CASSPLTTYEQYF
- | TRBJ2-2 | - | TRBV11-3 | TGTGCCAGCAGCGATAGGAAGGGCGGGGAGCTGTTTTTT | CASSDRKGGELFF
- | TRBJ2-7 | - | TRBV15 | TGTGCCACCAGCTCGGATTCCTACGAGCAGTACTTC | CATSSDSYEQYF